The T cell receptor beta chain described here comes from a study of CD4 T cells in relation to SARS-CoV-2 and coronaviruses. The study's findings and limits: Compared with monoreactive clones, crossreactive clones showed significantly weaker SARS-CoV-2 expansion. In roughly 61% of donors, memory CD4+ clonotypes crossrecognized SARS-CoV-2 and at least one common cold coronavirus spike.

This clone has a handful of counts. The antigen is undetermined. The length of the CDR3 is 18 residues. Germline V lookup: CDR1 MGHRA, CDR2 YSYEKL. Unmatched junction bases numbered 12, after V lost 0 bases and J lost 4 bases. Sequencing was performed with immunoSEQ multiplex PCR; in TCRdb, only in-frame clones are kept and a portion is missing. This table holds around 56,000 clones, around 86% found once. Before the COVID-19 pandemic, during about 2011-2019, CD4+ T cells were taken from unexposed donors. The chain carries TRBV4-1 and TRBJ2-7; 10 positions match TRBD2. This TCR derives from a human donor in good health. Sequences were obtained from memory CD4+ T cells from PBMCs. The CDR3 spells CASSQDASGRSFMYEQYF. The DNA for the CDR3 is TGCGCCAGCAGCCAAGATGCTAGCGGGAGATCGTTCATGTACGAGCAGTACTTC.